The T cell receptor beta chain under discussion was sequenced for a study of blood T cell repertoires in COVID-19. Study-level information: Acute and convalescent COVID-19 samples came from the United States, Italy and Spain.

Method: immunoSEQ multiplex PCR; TCRdb's copy keeps in-frame clones and lacks some. Of about 410,000 clones listed, about 88% are singletons. The receptor's source is a woman aged 40 to 49 with COVID-19, enrolled during active disease. The sequencing input was peripheral blood.

In DNA form, the CDR3 reads TGTGCCAGTAGTATTTCTGGGGGAGGCGGCGAGCAGTACTTC. Translating gives CASSISGGGGEQYF. The chain links TRBV19 to TRBJ2-7; TRBD2 might be the D (6 bases). Germline V CDR1 and CDR2: LNHDA, SQIVND (reference sequence). This CDR3 contains 14 residues. V was pared by 3 bases and J by 6 bases, with 15 bases between.